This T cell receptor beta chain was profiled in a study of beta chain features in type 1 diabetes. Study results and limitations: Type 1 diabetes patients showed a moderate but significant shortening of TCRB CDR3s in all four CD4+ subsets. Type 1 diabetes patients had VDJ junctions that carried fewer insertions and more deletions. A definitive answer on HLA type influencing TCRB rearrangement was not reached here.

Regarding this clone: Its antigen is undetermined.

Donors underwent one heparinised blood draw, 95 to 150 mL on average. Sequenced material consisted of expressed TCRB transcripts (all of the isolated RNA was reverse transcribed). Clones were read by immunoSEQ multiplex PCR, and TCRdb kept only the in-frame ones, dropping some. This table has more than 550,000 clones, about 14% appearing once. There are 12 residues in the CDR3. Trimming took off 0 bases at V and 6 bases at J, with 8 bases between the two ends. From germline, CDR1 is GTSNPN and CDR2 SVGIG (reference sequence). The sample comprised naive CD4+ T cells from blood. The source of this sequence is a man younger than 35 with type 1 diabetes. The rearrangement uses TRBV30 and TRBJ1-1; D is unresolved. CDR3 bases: TGTGCCTGGAGTGTAGAAATGCCTGAAGCTTTCTTT. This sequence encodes CAWSVEMPEAFF. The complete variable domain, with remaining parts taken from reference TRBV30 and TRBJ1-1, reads SQTIHQWPATLVQPVGSPLSLECTVEGTSNPNLYWYRQAAGRGLQLLFYSVGIGQISSEVPQNLSASRPQDRQFILSSKKLLLSDSGFYLCAWSVEMPEAFFGQGTRLTVV.